One T cell receptor beta chain is described in this entry. The antigen is undetermined. CDR1 and CDR2 from the germline V gene are KGHSH and LQKENI. The J segment lost 2 bases and the V segment lost 2 bases, leaving 18 bases of the junction unmatched. The CDR3 has 19 residues. The sample originates from a study of PD-1 blockade in classical Hodgkin lymphoma. Study-level information: Patients were dosed intravenously with nivolumab at 3 mg/kg every 2 weeks. Whole-study findings and limits: Relative to healthy donors, newly diagnosed patients reportedly had lower baseline TCR diversity, which was reported as lower still in relapsed/refractory patients.

Every one of the patients relapsed after autologous stem cell transplantation (brentuximab vedotin exposure was variable). Each best response was a complete response, a partial response or progressive disease. Profiled with immunoSEQ multiplex PCR; TCRdb holds only in-frame clones, not every one. The table has 90,000 to 120,000 clones, 89% seen once. The V call is TRBV18, the J call TRBJ2-7, with 7 positions matching TRBD2. The sequence was obtained from a human donor with classical Hodgkin lymphoma. Sequenced material: peripheral blood mononuclear cells (PBMCs), taken before the second cycle of nivolumab. The DNA of the CDR3 is TGTGCCAGCTCACCATTTGAGTTGGGCCCTTATCGGGAGGCCTACGAGCAGTACTTC. The encoded protein is CASSPFELGPYREAYEQYF.